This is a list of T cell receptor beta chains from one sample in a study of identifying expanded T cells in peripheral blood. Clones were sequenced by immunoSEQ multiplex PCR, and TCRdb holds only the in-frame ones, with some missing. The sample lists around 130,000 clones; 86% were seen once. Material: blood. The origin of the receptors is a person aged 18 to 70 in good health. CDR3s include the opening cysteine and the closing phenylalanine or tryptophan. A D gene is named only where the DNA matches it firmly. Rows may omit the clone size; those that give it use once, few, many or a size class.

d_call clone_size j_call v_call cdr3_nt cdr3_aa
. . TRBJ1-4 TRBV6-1 TGTGCCAGCAGTGACCCCACGACCCTTGAAAAACTGTTTTTT CASSDPTTLEKLFF
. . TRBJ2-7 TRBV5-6 TGTGCCAGCGGGAAGGTTGGGATCGACTTATACGAGCAGTACTTC CASGKVGIDLYEQYF
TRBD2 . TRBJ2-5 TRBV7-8 TGTGCCAGCAGCCCGGGGGGGACCCAGTACTTC CASSPGGTQYF
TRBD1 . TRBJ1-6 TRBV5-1 TGCGCCAGCAGCTTAACGACGGGGGACAGAAATTCACCCCTCCACTTT CASSLTTGDRNSPLHF
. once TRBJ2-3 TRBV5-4 TGTGCCAGCAGCTTGGGACAGAGCACAGATACGCAGTATTTT CASSLGQSTDTQYF
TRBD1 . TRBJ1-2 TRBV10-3 TGTGCCATCAGTGATGGGACAGCTAGCTACACCTTC CAISDGTASYTF
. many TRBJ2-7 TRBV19 TGTGCCAGTAGTATAGCGGGGAATTACGAGCAGTACTTC CASSIAGNYEQYF
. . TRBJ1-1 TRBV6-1 TGTGCCAGCAGCCCCGAGGGCAGGGGCACTGAAGCTTTCTTT CASSPEGRGTEAFF
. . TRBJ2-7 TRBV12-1 TGTGCCAGCAGCTTTACGACGGGGAGAGACGAGCAGTACTTC CASSFTTGRDEQYF
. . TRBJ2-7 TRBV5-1 TGCGCCAGCAGCTCTGGACAGTTTGAGCAGTACTTC CASSSGQFEQYF
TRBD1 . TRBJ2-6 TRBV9 TGTGCCAGCAGCGGAATCCAGGGGGCTGGGGCCAACGTCCTGACTTTC CASSGIQGAGANVLTF
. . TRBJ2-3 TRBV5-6 TGTGCCAGCAGCTTGGGAACTGGGGATACGCAGTATTTT CASSLGTGDTQYF
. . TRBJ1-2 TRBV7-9 TGTGCCAACGCAGAAGCTAACTATGGCTACACCTTC CANAEANYGYTF
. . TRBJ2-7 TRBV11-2 TGTGCCAGCAGCCGTGAACGGGTCGACGAGCAGTACTTC CASSRERVDEQYF
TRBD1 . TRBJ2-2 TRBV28 TGTGCCAGCTCGCGAGGGGGCGGGAACACCGGGGAGCTGTTTTTT CASSRGGGNTGELFF
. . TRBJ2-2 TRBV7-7 TGTGCCAGCAGCTTAGTGCCTGCGGGGTTTGCCGGGGAGCTGTTTTTT CASSLVPAGFAGELFF
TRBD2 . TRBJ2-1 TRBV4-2 TGTGCCAGCAGCTTGGCGGGAGGGCCCGGGAATGAGCAGTTCTTC CASSLAGGPGNEQFF
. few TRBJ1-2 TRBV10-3 TGTGCCATCAGTGAGTCTGTTGGCTACACCTTC CAISESVGYTF
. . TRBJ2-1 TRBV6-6 TGTGCCAGCAGTTATGAGGTGGCGGCCTACAATGAGCAGTTCTTC CASSYEVAAYNEQFF
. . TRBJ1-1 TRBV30 TGTGCCTGGAGTGGGGTCGGGAACACTGAAGCTTTCTTT CAWSGVGNTEAFF
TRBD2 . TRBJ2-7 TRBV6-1 TGTGCCAGCAGTGACGTAGCGGGACGGTACGAGCAGTACTTC CASSDVAGRYEQYF
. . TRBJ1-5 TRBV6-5 TGTGCCAGCAGTTACTCGTACAGCCCCAATCAGCCCCAGCATTTT CASSYSYSPNQPQHF
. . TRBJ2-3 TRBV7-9 TGTGCCAGCAGCCCTGGCACAGATACGCAGTATTTT CASSPGTDTQYF
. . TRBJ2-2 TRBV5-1 TGCGCCAGCAGCTTGGGTACCGCCACTTACACCGGGGAGCTGTTTTTT CASSLGTATYTGELFF
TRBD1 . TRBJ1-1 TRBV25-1 TGTGCCAGCAGGTTCGGGACAGGGGGCGAAGCTTTCTTT CASRFGTGGEAFF
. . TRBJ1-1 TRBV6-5 TGTGCCAGCAGTTACGTCTCAGCTAACACTGAAGCTTTCTTT CASSYVSANTEAFF
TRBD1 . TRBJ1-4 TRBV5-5 TGTGCCAGCAGCTTAGCAGGGGGAAATGAAAAACTGTTTTTT CASSLAGGNEKLFF
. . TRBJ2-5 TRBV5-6 TGTGCCAGCAGCCACCCTCCCCAAGAGACCCAGTACTTC CASSHPPQETQYF
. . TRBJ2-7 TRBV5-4 TGTGCCAGCAGCTCCCCAACCCAGGCAGGTACTGAGCAGTACTTC CASSSPTQAGTEQYF
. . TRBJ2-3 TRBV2 TGTGCCAGCAGTGAATGGTCGGCTACTACGCAGTATTTT CASSEWSATTQYF
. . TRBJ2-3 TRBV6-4 TGTGCCAGCAGTGAGGGACTGAGCACAGATACGCAGTATTTT CASSEGLSTDTQYF
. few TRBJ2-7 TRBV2 TGTGCCAGCAAACCGGGATCTTCCTACGAGCAGTACTTC CASKPGSSYEQYF
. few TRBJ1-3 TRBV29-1 TGCAGCGGAGCATCTGGAAACACCATATATTTT CSGASGNTIYF
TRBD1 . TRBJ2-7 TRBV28 TGTGCCAGCAGGATCCCGGGGGACAGGGAAAACTTC CASRIPGDRENF
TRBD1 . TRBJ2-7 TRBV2 TGTGCCAGCAGCCGACAGGGCTACGAGCAGTACTTC CASSRQGYEQYF
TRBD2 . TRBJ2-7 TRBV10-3 TGTGCCATCAGGGATAGCGGGGGGGCCTACGAGCAGTACTTC CAIRDSGGAYEQYF
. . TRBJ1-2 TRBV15 TGTGCCACCAGCAGAGATCTCGGGGGCGCGAGCGGCTACACCTTC CATSRDLGGASGYTF
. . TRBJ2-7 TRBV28 TGTGCCAGCAGGGGTCCAGGGATATACGAGCAGTACTTC CASRGPGIYEQYF
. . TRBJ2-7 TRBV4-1 TGCGCCAGCAGCCAAACACAGAGTACCCTATACGAGCAGTACTTC CASSQTQSTLYEQYF
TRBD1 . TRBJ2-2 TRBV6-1 TGTGCCAGCAGTGCCGGGACAGGGGGGAGGACCGGGGAGCTGTTTTTT CASSAGTGGRTGELFF
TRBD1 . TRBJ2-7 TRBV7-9 TGTGCCAGCAGCTTAAGCGGCCAGGGGGCTAGTGAGCAGTACTTC CASSLSGQGASEQYF
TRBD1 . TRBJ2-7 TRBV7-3 TGTGCCAGCAGCTTACAAGGGACAGATTACGAGCAGTACTTC CASSLQGTDYEQYF
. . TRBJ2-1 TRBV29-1 TGCAGCGTTGTTTCCGGGAGACGGGAGCAGTTCTTC CSVVSGRREQFF
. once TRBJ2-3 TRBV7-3 TGTGCCAGCAGCTTAAATACTCCGGGCACAGATACGCAGTATTTT CASSLNTPGTDTQYF
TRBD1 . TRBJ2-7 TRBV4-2 TGTGCCAGCACCCCCGACAGGGGGCGCCCCGAGCAGTACTTC CASTPDRGRPEQYF
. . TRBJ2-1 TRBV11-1 TGTGCCAGCAGCTCACAACGGACCTACAATGAGCAGTTCTTC CASSSQRTYNEQFF
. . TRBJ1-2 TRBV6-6 TGTGCCAGCACACGACCTGATCCGACCGATGGCTACACCTTC CASTRPDPTDGYTF
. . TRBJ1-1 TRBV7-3 TGTGCCAGCAGCCCTACAGGGAACACTGAAGCTTTCTTT CASSPTGNTEAFF
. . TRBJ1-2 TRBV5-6 TGTGCCAGCAGCTTGATGGACAGACCTAACTATGGCTACACCTTC CASSLMDRPNYGYTF